Below are 23 T cell receptor beta chains sequenced from a single sample in a study of chemoradiotherapy in HPV16-positive cancers. Clones were sequenced by immunoSEQ multiplex PCR, and TCRdb holds only the in-frame ones, with some missing. This table holds approximately 1,500 clones, 82% found once. The starting material was tumor tissue, obtained from a patient who underwent chemoradiotherapy. The receptor source for this set is a human donor with HPV-associated anogenital cancer.

The CDR3 protein is CASSLALADTGELFF. CDR3 nucleotide sequence: TGCGCCAGCAGCTTGGCGCTAGCAGACACCGGGGAGCTGTTTTTT. The J gene is TRBJ2-2, the V gene TRBV5-1; D is perhaps TRBD2 (5 bases). CDR1 and CDR2 (germline): SGHRS, YFSETQ. This CDR3 region has 15 residues. The V and J ends lost 0 bases and 3 bases respectively, with 9 bases between them. Based on the CDR3 plus reference TRBV5-1 and TRBJ2-2, the full variable domain is KAGVTQTPRYLIKTRGQQVTLSCSPISGHRSVSWYQQTPGQGLQFLFEYFSETQRNKGNFPGRFSGRQFSNSRSEMNVSTLELGDSALYLCASSLALADTGELFFGEGSRLTVL.

The chain carries TRBV5-1 and TRBJ2-1, with a weak D call TRBD2 (6 bases). Trimming removed 4 bases from V and 4 bases from J, with 15 bases in between. CDR1 is SGHRS, CDR2 YFSETQ, per germline. The CDR3 contains 15 residues. CDR3 in amino acids: CASSRAGFSYNEQFF. In nucleotides, the CDR3 is TGCGCCAGCAGCAGGGCGGGGTTCTCATACAATGAGCAGTTCTTC.

The genes are TRBV6-6 and TRBJ1-2; D might be TRBD1 (5 bases). V lost 6 bases and J lost 2, with 13 bases in between. Germline V gives CDR1 MNHNY, CDR2 SVGAGI (reference sequence). CDR3 length: 14 residues. The CDR3 nucleotides are TGTGCCAGCAGGAAGTATGGGGACAACTATGGCTACACCTTC. It is translated as CASRKYGDNYGYTF.

The chain links TRBV5-1 to TRBJ1-1; no clear D. Germline CDR1 is SGHRS and CDR2 is YFSETQ. The ends were cut back, 0 bases at V and 4 bases at J, with 7 bases in the middle. The CDR3 has 13 residues. CDR3 coding DNA: TGCGCCAGCAGCTTGGGGTCAGGCACTGAAGCTTTCTTT. Protein sequence: CASSLGSGTEAFF.

This sequence joins TRBV21-1 and TRBJ1-1. TRBV21-1 counts as a pseudogene. This CDR3 is 17 amino acids long. CDR3 amino acids: CTYSGGSGGFMNTEAFF. DNA for the CDR3: TGTACATATTCAGGGGGTAGCGGGGGGTTTATGAACACTGAAGCTTTCTTT.

V is TRBV2 and J is TRBJ2-3; D is uncertain. Germline loops: CDR1 SNHLY, CDR2 FYNNEI. This CDR3 has 13 amino acids. Trimming pared 6 bases from V and 9 bases from J, leaving 16 bases between. The CDR3 is CASRYGWADTQYF. The DNA of the CDR3 is TGTGCCAGCAGATATGGCTGGGCTGACACGCAGTATTTT.

In this sample, this clone turned up once. The J gene is TRBJ1-1, the V gene TRBV19; D is perhaps TRBD1 (5 bases). CDR3 length: 13 residues. Germline V gives CDR1 LNHDA, CDR2 SQIVND (reference sequence). V was clipped by 3 bases and J by 4 bases, with 9 bases between them. CDR3 in amino acids: CASSIQGGTEAFF. In nucleotides, the CDR3 is TGTGCCAGTAGTATCCAGGGCGGCACTGAAGCTTTCTTT.

The count of this clone is one. The V gene is TRBV10-2, the J gene TRBJ2-2; D is unresolved. The CDR3 consists of 16 residues. In germline, CDR1 is WSHSY, CDR2 SAAADI. V lost 2 bases and J lost 4, with 14 bases in between. CDR3 loop: CASSEMAGLTTGELFF. The CDR3 DNA follows: TGCGCCAGCAGTGAGATGGCAGGCCTCACCACCGGGGAGCTGTTTTTT.

This rearrangement joins TRBV7-2 to TRBJ1-5, with D possibly being TRBD1 (5 bases). V was trimmed by 1 base and J by 7 bases, leaving 8 bases between them. CDR3 length equals 13 residues. Germline CDR1 and CDR2: SGHTA and FQGNSA. The CDR3 here is CASSLEGFQPQHF. CDR3 DNA: TGTGCCAGCAGCTTAGAGGGGTTCCAGCCCCAGCATTTT.

The chain recombines TRBV7-9 with TRBJ1-4; the D is unclear. The germline V gene encodes CDR1 SEHNR and CDR2 FQNEAQ (reference sequence). The CDR3 sequence is 15 residues long. Trimming left V 6 bases short and J 0 bases short, with 11 bases between. The CDR3: CASRDGKTTNEKLFF. CDR3 bases: TGTGCCAGCAGGGATGGCAAGACAACTAATGAAAAACTGTTTTTT.

This rearrangement joins TRBV14 to TRBJ2-4; D is possibly TRBD1 (5 bases). Trimming left V 0 bases short and J 6 bases short, with 12 bases between. The germline V gene encodes CDR1 SGHDN and CDR2 FVKESK. This CDR3 region has 15 residues. The chain's CDR3 is CASSQDSAGLNIQYF. The DNA of the CDR3 is TGTGCCAGCAGCCAAGACTCGGCAGGGCTAAACATTCAGTACTTC.

The chain couples TRBV30 to TRBJ2-5; D gene unclear. Trimming stripped 0 bases from V and 10 bases from J, with 15 bases between. Germline assignment: CDR1 GTSNPN and CDR2 SVGIG (reference sequence). The CDR3 length is 13 residues. CDR3 loop: CAWSVTGPEDQYF. The CDR3 DNA reads as TGTGCCTGGAGTGTAACCGGTCCCGAAGACCAGTACTTC.

This clone was recorded once. The V call is TRBV10-3, the J call TRBJ2-6, with D possibly called TRBD1 or TRBD2 (6 bases each). V was cut by 11 bases and J by 0 bases, with 23 bases left in between. CDR1 and CDR2 (germline): ENHRY, SYGVKD. This CDR3 is 18 amino acids long. The chain's CDR3 is CAARGGTSAFSGANVLTF. The CDR3 DNA sequence: TGTGCCGCACGAGGGGGGACATCGGCATTCTCTGGGGCCAACGTCCTGACTTTC.

The chain couples TRBV6-1 to TRBJ1-5, with 7 bases aligning to TRBD1. The junction had 7 bases not matched to a gene; V was cut back by 7 bases and J by 4 bases. Germline assignment: CDR1 MNHNS and CDR2 SASEGT. The CDR3 length is 14 residues. The CDR3 here is CASIRDSPNQPQHF. The CDR3 bases are TGTGCCAGCATAAGGGACAGCCCTAATCAGCCCCAGCATTTT.

V and J are TRBV4-1 and TRBJ2-3; TRBD2 matches 9 bases. Germline CDR1 and CDR2: MGHRA and YSYEKL. This CDR3 spans 19 amino acids. J gave up 3 bases and V 0 bases, and 13 bases lay outside the gene matches. CDR3 amino acids: CASSQDSPRGGARTDTQYF. The CDR3 region has the DNA TGCGCCAGCAGCCAAGATTCCCCGCGCGGGGGGGCCCGAACAGATACGCAGTATTTT.

The rearrangement joins TRBV19 to TRBJ1-2; D ambiguous. CDR1 is LNHDA, CDR2 SQIVND, per germline (reference sequence). This CDR3 contains 13 residues. The V and J ends lost 5 bases and 8 bases respectively, with 15 bases between them. CDR3 in DNA: TGTGCCAGTAGTGCCGACCCGGGCTACGGCTACACCTTC. Translation gives CASSADPGYGYTF.

J is TRBJ1-2 and V is TRBV4-3; D is unresolved. CDR3 length: 14 residues. Trimming shortened V by 0 bases and J by 0 bases, and 5 bases separated the two germline ends. Germline CDR1 and CDR2: LGHNA and YSLEER. For the CDR3, the DNA is TGCGCCAGCAGCCAAGATCTACCTAACTATGGCTACACCTTC. Amino acid sequence: CASSQDLPNYGYTF.

The J gene is TRBJ2-7, the V gene TRBV6-1, with 7 bases that match TRBD1. The CDR3 runs to 13 residues. Germline trimming cut 6 bases from V and 9 bases from J; bases unmatched to any gene: 11. Germline assignment: CDR1 MNHNS and CDR2 SASEGT. The CDR3 sequence is CASSTLGQSSQYF. In DNA form, the CDR3 reads TGTGCCAGCAGCACCCTGGGACAGTCGTCGCAGTACTTC.

The chain employs TRBV30 and TRBJ2-1; 16 nucleotides agree with TRBD2. V lost 3 bases, J lost 3 bases, and 8 bases stayed unmatched. Germline loops: CDR1 GTSNPN, CDR2 SVGIG (reference sequence). This CDR3 is 18 amino acids long. DNA for the CDR3: TGTGCCTGGAGGCGGGGGACTAGCGGGGGGGCAGGCTACAATGAGCAGTTCTTC. As protein: CAWRRGTSGGAGYNEQFF.

The chain employs TRBV5-1 and TRBJ1-2; D unclear. Deletions cut 0 bases from V and 8 bases from J, with 11 bases between. The V gene's germline CDR1 is SGHRS and CDR2 YFSETQ. This CDR3 has 13 residues. The CDR3 region has the DNA TGCGCCAGCAGCTTGGCCGGTCTGAGCGGCTACACCTTC. It encodes CASSLAGLSGYTF.

This chain joins TRBV10-3 and TRBJ2-7; D is possibly TRBD2 (6 bases). Germline CDR1 reads ENHRY; CDR2 reads SYGVKD. This CDR3 has 15 residues. V was shortened by 6 bases and J by 2 bases, with 17 bases between the two germline ends. The CDR3 DNA is TGTGCCATCAGCGCCTATGGACTAAGTGCCTACGAGCAGTACTTC. Residues: CAISAYGLSAYEQYF.

V and J are TRBV29-1 and TRBJ1-2; the D gene is possibly TRBD1 (5 bases). CDR3 length: 16 amino acids. V was clipped by 0 bases and J by 0 bases, with 14 bases between them. The germline V gene has CDR1 SQVTM and CDR2 ANQGSEA. CDR3 in amino acids: CSVEERAGTSNYGYTF. The CDR3 nucleotides are TGCAGCGTTGAAGAACGGGCGGGGACTTCTAACTATGGCTACACCTTC.

The J gene is TRBJ1-4, the V gene TRBV5-1; no clear D gene. V was pared by 4 bases and J by 6 bases, with 10 bases between. CDR3 size: 13 residues. CDR1 and CDR2 (germline): SGHRS, YFSETQ. DNA of the CDR3: TGCGCCAGCAGCGGGCAGCCAGATGAAAAACTGTTTTTT. Its translation: CASSGQPDEKLFF.